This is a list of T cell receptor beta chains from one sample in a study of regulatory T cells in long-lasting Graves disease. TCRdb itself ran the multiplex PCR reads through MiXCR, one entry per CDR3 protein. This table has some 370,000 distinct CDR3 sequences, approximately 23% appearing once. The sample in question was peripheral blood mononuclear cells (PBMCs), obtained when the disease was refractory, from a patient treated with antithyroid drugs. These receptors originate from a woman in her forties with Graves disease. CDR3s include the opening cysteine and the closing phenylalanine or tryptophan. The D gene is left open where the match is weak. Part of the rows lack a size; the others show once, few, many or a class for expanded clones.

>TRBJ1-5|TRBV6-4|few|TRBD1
TGTGCCAGCAGTGATAGGGACAGTTATTATAGCAATCAGCCCCAGCATTTT
CASSDRDSYYSNQPQHF
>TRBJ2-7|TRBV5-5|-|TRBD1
TGTGCCAGCAGCTTGACCCCGGGACAGGGGATGAGCGAGCAGTACTTC
CASSLTPGQGMSEQYF
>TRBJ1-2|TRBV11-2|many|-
TGTGCCAGCAGCGCCCGGGACCACATTATTCGGGGCTACACCTTC
CASSARDHIIRGYTF
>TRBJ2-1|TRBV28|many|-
TGTGCCAGCAGTTTCTTCGGACTCGGGAGCTCCTACAATGAGCAGTTCTTC
CASSFFGLGSSYNEQFF
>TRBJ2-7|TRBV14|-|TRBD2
TGTGCCAGCAGCCCCATCCGCGGCGGGGGGGGCTACGAGCAGTACTTC
CASSPIRGGGGYEQYF
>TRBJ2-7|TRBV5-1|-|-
TGTGCCAGCAGCTTCGGAGTTGGTTTCTACGAGCAGTACTTC
CASSFGVGFYEQYF
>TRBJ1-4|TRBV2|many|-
TGTGCCAGCAGGGCTATAGCAACTAATGAAAAACTGTTTTTT
CASRAIATNEKLFF
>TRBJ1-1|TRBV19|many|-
TGTGCCAGTAGACAAAGTGTGATGGGGGATTGGACTGAAGCTTTCTTT
CASRQSVMGDWTEAFF
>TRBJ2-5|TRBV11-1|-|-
TGTGCCAGCAGCCTAGGGACGAAGAGGTACCAAGAGACCCAGTACTTC
CASSLGTKRYQETQYF
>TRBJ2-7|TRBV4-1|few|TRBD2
TGCGCCAGCAGCCAAGATGGACTAGCGGGATCCTACGAGCAGTACTTC
CASSQDGLAGSYEQYF
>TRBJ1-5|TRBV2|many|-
TGTGCCAGCAGTCAAGGACCCAATCAGCCCCAGCATTTT
CASSQGPNQPQHF
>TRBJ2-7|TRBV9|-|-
TGTGCCAGCAGCGCGGGTCGGGCCAGCGCCGCCTACGAGCAGTACTTC
CASSAGRASAAYEQYF
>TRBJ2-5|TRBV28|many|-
TGTGCCAGCAGTTACCGATTTCCGTACCAAGAGACCCAGTACTTC
CASSYRFPYQETQYF
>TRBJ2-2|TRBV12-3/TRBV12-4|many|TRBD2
TGTGCCAGCAGTTTTCTTATTCGGCTAGCGGGAGGGCCGGGCACCGGGGAGCTGTTTTTT
CASSFLIRLAGGPGTGELFF
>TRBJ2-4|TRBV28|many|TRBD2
TGTGCCAGCAGTTCCCTCAAACTAGCGGGAGGTATACTAGCCAAAAACATTCAGTACTTC
CASSSLKLAGGILAKNIQYF
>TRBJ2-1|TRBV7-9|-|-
TGTGCCAGCAGCTTAGGTTTCTACAATGAGCAGTTCTTC
CASSLGFYNEQFF
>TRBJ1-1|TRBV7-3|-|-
TGTGCCAGCAGCCCACGGGGGGGGGCCGACACTGAAGCTTTCTTT
CASSPRGGADTEAFF
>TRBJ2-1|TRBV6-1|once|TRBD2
TGTGCCAGCAGTGAAAAGGGGACTAGCGGCTACAATGAGCAGTTCTTC
CASSEKGTSGYNEQFF
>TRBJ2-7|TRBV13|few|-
TGTGCCAGCAGCTCCCTTGCGGAGGTACCCTACGAGCAGTACTTC
CASSSLAEVPYEQYF
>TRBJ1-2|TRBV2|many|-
TGTGCCAGCAGTGAAAGTGATTGGGGCCTTTCCTATGGCTACACCTTC
CASSESDWGLSYGYTF
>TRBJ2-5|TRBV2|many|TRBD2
TGTGCCAGCAGTGCTAGCGGCCAAGAGACCCAGTACTTC
CASSASGQETQYF
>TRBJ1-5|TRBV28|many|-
TGTGCCAGCAGTAGTAATTATCAGCCCCAGCATTTT
CASSSNYQPQHF
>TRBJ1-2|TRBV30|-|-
TGTGCCTGGAGATCGACAGGATATGGCTACACCTTC
CAWRSTGYGYTF
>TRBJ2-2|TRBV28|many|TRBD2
TGTGCCAGCAGTTTAAGGCTAGCGGGTACCGGGGAGCTGTTTTTT
CASSLRLAGTGELFF